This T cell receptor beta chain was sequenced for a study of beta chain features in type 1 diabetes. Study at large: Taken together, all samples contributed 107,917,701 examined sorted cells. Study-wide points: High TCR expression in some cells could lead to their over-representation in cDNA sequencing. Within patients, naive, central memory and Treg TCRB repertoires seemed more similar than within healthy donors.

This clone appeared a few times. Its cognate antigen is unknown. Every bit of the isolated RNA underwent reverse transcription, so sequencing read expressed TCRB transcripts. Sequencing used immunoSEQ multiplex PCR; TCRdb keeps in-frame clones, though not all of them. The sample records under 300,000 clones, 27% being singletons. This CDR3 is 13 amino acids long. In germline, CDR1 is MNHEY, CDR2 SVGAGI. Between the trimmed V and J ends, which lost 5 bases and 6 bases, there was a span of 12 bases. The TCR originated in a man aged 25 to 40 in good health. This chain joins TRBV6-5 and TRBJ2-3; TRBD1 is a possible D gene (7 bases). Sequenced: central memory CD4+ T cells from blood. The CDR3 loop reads CASSIQGRDTQYF. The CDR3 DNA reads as TGTGCCAGCAGTATACAGGGGAGGGATACGCAGTATTTT.